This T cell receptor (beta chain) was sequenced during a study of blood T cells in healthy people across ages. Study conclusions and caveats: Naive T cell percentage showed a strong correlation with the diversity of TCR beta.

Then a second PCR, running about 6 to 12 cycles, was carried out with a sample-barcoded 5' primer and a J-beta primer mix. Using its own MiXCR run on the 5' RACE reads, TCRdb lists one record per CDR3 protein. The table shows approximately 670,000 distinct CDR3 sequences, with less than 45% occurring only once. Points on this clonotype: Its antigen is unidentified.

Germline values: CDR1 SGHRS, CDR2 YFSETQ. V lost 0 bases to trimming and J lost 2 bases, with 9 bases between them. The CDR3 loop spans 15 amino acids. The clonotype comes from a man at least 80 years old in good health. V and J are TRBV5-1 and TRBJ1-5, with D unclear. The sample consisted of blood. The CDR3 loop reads CASSLDGVGNQPQHF. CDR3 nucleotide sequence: TGCGCCAGCAGCTTGGATGGGGTAGGCAATCAGCCCCAGCATTTT.